The 5 T cell receptor beta chains below were found in one sample sequenced in a study of blood T cell repertoires in COVID-19. Sequenced by immunoSEQ multiplex PCR; TCRdb stores in-frame clones only, minus some. This sample yields about 340,000 clones, of which 80% to 90% are seen a single time; approximately 3% belongs to the top ten. Sequenced input: peripheral blood. The origin of the receptors is a man aged 25-45 years with active or convalescent COVID-19.

A few counts support this clone. The chain carries TRBV11-2 and TRBJ2-5; 14 positions agree with TRBD2. V was pared by 5 bases and J by 3 bases, with 5 bases of the junction left unmatched. Germline CDR1 SGHAT, CDR2 FQNNGV. The CDR3 has 16 residues. The CDR3 loop is CASSMTSGGVEETQYF. Written as DNA, the CDR3 is TGTGCCAGCAGCATGACTAGCGGGGGGGTGGAAGAGACCCAGTACTTC. The full variable domain, in which reference TRBV11-2 and TRBJ2-5 provide the parts outside the CDR3, is EAGVAQSPRYKIIEKRQSVAFWCNPISGHATLYWYQQILGQGPKLLIQFQNNGVVDDSQLPKDRFSAERLKGVDSTLKIQPAKLEDSAVYLCASSMTSGGVEETQYFGPGTRLLVL.

This clone came up once. The rearrangement links TRBV6-1 to TRBJ1-3, with a possible D match to TRBD1 (6 bases). The V gene's germline CDR1 is MNHNS and CDR2 SASEGT. CDR3 size: 16 residues. Trimming left V 1 base short and J 0 bases short, with 10 bases between. CDR3 protein: CASSEDWTVSGNTIYF. In DNA, the CDR3 is TGTGCCAGCAGTGAAGATTGGACAGTCTCTGGAAACACCATATATTTT.

The chain uses TRBV2 and TRBJ2-1; D perhaps matches TRBD2 (5 bases). V was pared by 7 bases and J by 0 bases, with 13 bases between. Germline V gene lookup returns CDR1 SNHLY and CDR2 FYNNEI. The CDR3 loop spans 15 amino acids. CDR3 loop: CASMRELSSYNEQFF. The DNA of the CDR3 is TGTGCCAGCATGAGGGAGCTAAGCTCCTACAATGAGCAGTTCTTC. The entire variable domain, with the rest obtained from reference TRBV2 and TRBJ2-1, is as follows: EPEVTQTPSHQVTQMGQEVILRCVPISNHLYFYWYRQILGQKVEFLVSFYNNEISEKSEIFDDQFSVERPDGSNFTLKIRSTKLEDSAMYFCASMRELSSYNEQFFGPGTRLTVL.

V gene TRBV14 combines with J gene TRBJ2-3, with 12 bases aligning to TRBD2. From germline, CDR1 is SGHDN and CDR2 FVKESK. The V segment lost 1 base and the J segment 5 bases; nucleotides outside the gene matches: 4. The CDR3 has 16 residues. In nucleotides, the CDR3 is TGTGCCAGCAGCCAAGGACTAGCGGGGGTTAGAGATACGCAGTATTTT. Amino acid sequence: CASSQGLAGVRDTQYF.

CDR3 protein: CASSVQGGLEAFF. The CDR3 DNA sequence: TGTGCCAGCAGCGTTCAGGGTGGGTTAGAAGCTTTCTTT. The J gene is TRBJ1-1, the V gene TRBV7-2; perhaps TRBD1 as D (5 bases). The CDR3 runs 13 residues. Germline CDR1 reads SGHTA; CDR2 reads FQGNSA. Trimming pared 5 bases from V and 8 bases from J, leaving 15 bases between.